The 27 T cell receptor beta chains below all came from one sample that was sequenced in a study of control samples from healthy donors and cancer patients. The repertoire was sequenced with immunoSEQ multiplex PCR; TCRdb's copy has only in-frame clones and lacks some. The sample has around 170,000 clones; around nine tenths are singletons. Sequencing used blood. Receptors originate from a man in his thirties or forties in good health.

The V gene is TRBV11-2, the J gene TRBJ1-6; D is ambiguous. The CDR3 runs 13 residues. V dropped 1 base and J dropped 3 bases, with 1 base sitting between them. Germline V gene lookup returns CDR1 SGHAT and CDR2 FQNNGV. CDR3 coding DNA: TGTGCCAGCAGCTTAGGCTATAATTCACCCCTCCACTTT. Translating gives CASSLGYNSPLHF.

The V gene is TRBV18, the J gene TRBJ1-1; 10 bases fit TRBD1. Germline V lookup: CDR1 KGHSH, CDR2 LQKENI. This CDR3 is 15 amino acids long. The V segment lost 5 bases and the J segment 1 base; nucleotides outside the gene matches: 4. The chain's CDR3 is CASSTRQGANTEAFF. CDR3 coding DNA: TGTGCCAGCTCAACAAGACAGGGGGCGAACACTGAAGCTTTCTTT.

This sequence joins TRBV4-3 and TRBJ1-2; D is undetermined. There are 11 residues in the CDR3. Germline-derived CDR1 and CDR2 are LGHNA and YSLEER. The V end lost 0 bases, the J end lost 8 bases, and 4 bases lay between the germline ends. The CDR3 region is CASSQEGGYTF. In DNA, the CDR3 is TGCGCCAGCAGCCAAGAGGGGGGCTACACCTTC.

CDR3 protein: CASSSAGPTDTQYF. In DNA, the CDR3 is TGTGCCAGCAGTTCAGCGGGACCCACAGATACGCAGTATTTT. V gene TRBV28 combines with J gene TRBJ2-3; 7 nucleotides line up with TRBD2. The CDR3 covers 14 residues. Germline CDR1 and CDR2: MDHEN and SYDVKM. J was trimmed by 2 bases and V by 4 bases; bases with no gene match: 3.

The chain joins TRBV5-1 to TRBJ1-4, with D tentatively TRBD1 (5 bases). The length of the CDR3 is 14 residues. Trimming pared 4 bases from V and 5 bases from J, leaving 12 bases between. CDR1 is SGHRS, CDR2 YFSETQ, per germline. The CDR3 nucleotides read TGCGCCAGCAGCGTGGGACCGGGGAATGAAAAACTGTTTTTT. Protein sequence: CASSVGPGNEKLFF.

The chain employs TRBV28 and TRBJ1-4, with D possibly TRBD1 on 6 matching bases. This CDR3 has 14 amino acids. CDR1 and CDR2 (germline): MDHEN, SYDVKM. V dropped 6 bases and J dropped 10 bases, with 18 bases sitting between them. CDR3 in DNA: TGTGCCAGCAGCCAGGATGACTTCAGGGGAAAACTGTTTTTT. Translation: CASSQDDFRGKLFF.

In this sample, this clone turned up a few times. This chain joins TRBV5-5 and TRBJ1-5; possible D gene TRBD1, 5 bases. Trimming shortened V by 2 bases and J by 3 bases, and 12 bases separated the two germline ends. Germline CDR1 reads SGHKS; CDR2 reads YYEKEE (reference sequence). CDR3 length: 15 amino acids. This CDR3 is CASSFSAGDNQPQHF. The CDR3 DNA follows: TGTGCCAGCAGCTTTTCGGCGGGGGACAATCAGCCCCAGCATTTT. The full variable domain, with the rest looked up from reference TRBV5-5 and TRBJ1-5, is DAGVTQSPTHLIKTRGQQVTLRCSPISGHKSVSWYQQVLGQGPQFIFQYYEKEERGRGNFPDRFSARQFPNYSSELNVNALLLGDSALYLCASSFSAGDNQPQHFGDGTRLSIL.

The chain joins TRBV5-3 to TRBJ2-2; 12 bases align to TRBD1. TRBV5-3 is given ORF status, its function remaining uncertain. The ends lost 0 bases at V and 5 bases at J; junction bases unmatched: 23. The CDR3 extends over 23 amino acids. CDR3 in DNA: TGTGCCAGAAGCTTGGCTACCCGCGTGGGACAGGGGGCGTCTAGCGTGCGGACCGGGGAGCTGTTTTTT. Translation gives CARSLATRVGQGASSVRTGELFF.

CDR3 coding DNA: TGCGCCAGCAGCCCGCTAGTGGCAGGTTTGGATTCACCCCTCCACTTT. Amino acid sequence: CASSPLVAGLDSPLHF. This chain joins TRBV4-1 and TRBJ1-6; unclear D gene. V was cut by 4 bases and J by 8 bases, with 18 bases left in between. The CDR3 consists of 16 residues. Germline V gene data show CDR1 as MGHRA and CDR2 as YSYEKL.

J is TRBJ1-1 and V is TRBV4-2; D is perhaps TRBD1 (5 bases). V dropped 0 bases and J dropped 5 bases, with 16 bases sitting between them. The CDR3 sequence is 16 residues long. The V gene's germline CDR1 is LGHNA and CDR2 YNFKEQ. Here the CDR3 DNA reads TGTGCCAGCAGCCAAGATTGGGCAGGTTGGGGGACTGAAGCTTTCTTT. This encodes CASSQDWAGWGTEAFF.

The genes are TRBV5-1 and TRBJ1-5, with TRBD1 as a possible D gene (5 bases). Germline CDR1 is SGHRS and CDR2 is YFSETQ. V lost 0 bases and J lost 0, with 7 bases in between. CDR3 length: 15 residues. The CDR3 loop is CASSLAGFSNQPQHF. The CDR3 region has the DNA TGCGCCAGCAGCTTGGCAGGGTTTAGCAATCAGCCCCAGCATTTT.

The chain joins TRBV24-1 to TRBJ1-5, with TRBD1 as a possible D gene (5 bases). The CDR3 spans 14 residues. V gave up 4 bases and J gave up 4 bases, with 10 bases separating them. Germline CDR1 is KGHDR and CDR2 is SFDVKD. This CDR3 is CATSEQGTNQPQHF. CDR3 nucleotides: TGTGCCACCAGTGAGCAGGGTACAAATCAGCCCCAGCATTTT.

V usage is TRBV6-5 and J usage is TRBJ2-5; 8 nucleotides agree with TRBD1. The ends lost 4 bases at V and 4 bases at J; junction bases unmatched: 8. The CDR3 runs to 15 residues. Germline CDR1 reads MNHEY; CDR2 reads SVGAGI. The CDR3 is CASSWTGMPRETQYF. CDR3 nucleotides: TGTGCCAGCAGTTGGACAGGGATGCCTCGAGAGACCCAGTACTTC.

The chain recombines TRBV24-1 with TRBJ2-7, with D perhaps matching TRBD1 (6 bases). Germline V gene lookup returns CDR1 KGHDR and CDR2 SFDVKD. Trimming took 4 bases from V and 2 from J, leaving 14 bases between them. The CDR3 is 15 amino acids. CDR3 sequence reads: CATSEGHRDPYEQYF. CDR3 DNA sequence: TGTGCCACCAGTGAGGGTCACAGGGACCCCTACGAGCAGTACTTC.

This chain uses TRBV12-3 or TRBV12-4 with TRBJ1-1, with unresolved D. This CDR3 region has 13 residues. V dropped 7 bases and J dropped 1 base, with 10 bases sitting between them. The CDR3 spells CASTLDTNTEAFF. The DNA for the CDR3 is TGTGCCAGCACCCTGGATACGAACACTGAAGCTTTCTTT.

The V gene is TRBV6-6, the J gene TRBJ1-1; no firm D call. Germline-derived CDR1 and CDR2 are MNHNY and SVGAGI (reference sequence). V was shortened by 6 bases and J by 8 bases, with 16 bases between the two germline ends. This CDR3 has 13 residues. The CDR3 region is CASRYIPGAEAFF. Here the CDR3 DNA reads TGTGCCAGCAGGTATATACCCGGAGCGGAAGCTTTCTTT.

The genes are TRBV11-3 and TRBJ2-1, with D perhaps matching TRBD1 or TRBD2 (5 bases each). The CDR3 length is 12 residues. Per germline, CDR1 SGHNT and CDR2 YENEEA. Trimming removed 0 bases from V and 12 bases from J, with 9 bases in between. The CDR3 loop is CASSLDGTRQFF. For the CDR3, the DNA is TGTGCCAGCAGCTTAGACGGGACGAGGCAGTTCTTC.

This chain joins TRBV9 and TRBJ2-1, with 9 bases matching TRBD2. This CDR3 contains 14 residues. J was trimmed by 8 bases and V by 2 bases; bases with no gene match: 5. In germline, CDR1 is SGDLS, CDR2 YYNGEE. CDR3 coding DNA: TGTGCCAGCAGCGTGCTAGCGGGAAGCGATGAGCAGTTCTTC. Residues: CASSVLAGSDEQFF.

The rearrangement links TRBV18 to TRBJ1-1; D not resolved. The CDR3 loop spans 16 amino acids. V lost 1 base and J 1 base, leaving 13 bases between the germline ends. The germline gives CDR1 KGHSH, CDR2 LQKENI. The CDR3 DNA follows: TGTGCCAGCTCACCACTAGGGAAGCCCGCGAACACTGAAGCTTTCTTT. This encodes CASSPLGKPANTEAFF.

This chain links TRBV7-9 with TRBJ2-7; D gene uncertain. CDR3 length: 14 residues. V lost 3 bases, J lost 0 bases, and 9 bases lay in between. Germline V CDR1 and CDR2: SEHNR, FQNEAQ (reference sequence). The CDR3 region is CASSFTIHSYEQYF. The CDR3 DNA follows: TGTGCCAGCAGCTTCACGATCCACTCCTACGAGCAGTACTTC.

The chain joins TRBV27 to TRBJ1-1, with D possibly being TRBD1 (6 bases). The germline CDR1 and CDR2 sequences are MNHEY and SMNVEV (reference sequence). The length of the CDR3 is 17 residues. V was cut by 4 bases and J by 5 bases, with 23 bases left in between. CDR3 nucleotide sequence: TGTGCCAGCAGTTCTAAGGTCCTCCAGGGGTTGGGGACTGAAGCTTTCTTT. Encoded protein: CASSSKVLQGLGTEAFF.

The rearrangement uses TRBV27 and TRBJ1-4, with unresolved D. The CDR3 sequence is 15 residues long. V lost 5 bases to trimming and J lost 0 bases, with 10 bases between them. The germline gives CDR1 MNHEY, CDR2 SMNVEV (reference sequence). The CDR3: CASSRGSTTNEKLFF. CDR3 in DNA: TGTGCCAGCAGTCGCGGGTCCACAACTAATGAAAAACTGTTTTTT.

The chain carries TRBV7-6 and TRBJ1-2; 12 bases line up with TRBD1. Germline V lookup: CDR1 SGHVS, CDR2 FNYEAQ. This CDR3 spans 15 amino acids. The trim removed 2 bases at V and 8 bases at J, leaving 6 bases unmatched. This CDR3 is CASSLMGQGAGGYTF. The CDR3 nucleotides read TGTGCCAGCAGCTTAATGGGACAGGGGGCGGGAGGCTACACCTTC. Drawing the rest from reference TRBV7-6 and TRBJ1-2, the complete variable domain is GAGVSQSPRYKVTKRGQDVALRCDPISGHVSLYWYRQALGQGPEFLTYFNYEAQQDKSGLPNDRFSAERPEGSISTLTIQRTEQRDSAMYRCASSLMGQGAGGYTFGSGTRLTVV.

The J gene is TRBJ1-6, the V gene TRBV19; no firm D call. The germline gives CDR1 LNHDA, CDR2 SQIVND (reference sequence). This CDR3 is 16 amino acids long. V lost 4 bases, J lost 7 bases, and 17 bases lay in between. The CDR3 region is CASSSPRGIRNSPLHF. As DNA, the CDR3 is TGTGCCAGTAGTAGCCCCCGCGGAATCAGAAATTCACCCCTCCACTTT. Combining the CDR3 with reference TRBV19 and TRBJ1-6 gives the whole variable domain DGGITQSPKYLFRKEGQNVTLSCEQNLNHDAMYWYRQDPGQGLRLIYYSQIVNDFQKGDIAEGYSVSREKKESFPLTVTSAQKNPTAFYLCASSSPRGIRNSPLHFGNGTRLTVT.

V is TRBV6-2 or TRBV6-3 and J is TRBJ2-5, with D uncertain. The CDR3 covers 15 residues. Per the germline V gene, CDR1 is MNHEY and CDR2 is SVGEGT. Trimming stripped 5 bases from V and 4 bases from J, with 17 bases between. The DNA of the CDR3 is TGTGCCAGCAGTCCCCTCGGGCTGTCAAGAGAGACCCAGTACTTC. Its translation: CASSPLGLSRETQYF.

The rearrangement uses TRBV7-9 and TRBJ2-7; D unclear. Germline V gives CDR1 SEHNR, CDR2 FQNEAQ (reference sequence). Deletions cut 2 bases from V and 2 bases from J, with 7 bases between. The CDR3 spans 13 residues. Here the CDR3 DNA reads TGTGCCAGCAGCTTAACTCCCACCTACGAGCAGTACTTC. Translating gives CASSLTPTYEQYF.

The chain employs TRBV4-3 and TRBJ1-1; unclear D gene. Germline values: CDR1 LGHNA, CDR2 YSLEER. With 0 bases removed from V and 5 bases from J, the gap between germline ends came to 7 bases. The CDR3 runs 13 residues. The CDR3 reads CASSQDWRTEAFF. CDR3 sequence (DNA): TGCGCCAGCAGCCAAGATTGGAGGACTGAAGCTTTCTTT.